The 8 T cell receptor beta chains reported below all come from one sample, sequenced in a study of blood T cell repertoires in COVID-19 (TCRdb year 2020). Library prep was done by the immunoSEQ multiplex PCR assay. TCRdb took this table from immuneACCESS and kept in-frame rearrangements with V and J called. Such tables lack part of the clones; where checked against another copy, unresolved V genes explain under half of the gap, and the rest is unexplained. Within this sample are just over 350,000 clones, with about 90% of them counted one time only. The ten biggest clones cover 3% of the sample. Source material: PBMCs or T cells enriched from blood (not recorded which). The receptor source for this set is a woman in her 30s who had recovered from COVID-19.

The chain combines TRBV2 with TRBJ1-4; possible D gene TRBD1, 6 bases. This CDR3 has 15 amino acids. The V end lost 4 bases, the J end lost 3 bases, and 12 bases lay between the germline ends. The V gene's germline CDR1 is SNHLY and CDR2 FYNNEI. CDR3 sequence: CASSVQGLPNEKLFF. The CDR3 DNA sequence: TGTGCCAGCAGTGTCCAGGGGCTCCCTAATGAAAAACTGTTTTTT. The variable domain in full, completed from reference TRBV2 and TRBJ1-4, reads EPEVTQTPSHQVTQMGQEVILRCVPISNHLYFYWYRQILGQKVEFLVSFYNNEISEKSEIFDDQFSVERPDGSNFTLKIRSTKLEDSAMYFCASSVQGLPNEKLFFGSGTQLSVL.

CDR3 DNA: TGTGCCAGCTGGGGGGCTACAGGGGAATATGGCTACACCTTC. Translating it yields CASWGATGEYGYTF. This chain connects TRBV2 to TRBJ1-2; 7 bases are a match to TRBD1. Losses at the gene ends were 8 bases for V and 5 bases for J; bases not matched to a gene: 11. The CDR3 is made up of 14 amino acids. Germline V gene lookup returns CDR1 SNHLY and CDR2 FYNNEI. Complete variable domain (other parts from reference TRBV2 and TRBJ1-2): EPEVTQTPSHQVTQMGQEVILRCVPISNHLYFYWYRQILGQKVEFLVSFYNNEISEKSEIFDDQFSVERPDGSNFTLKIRSTKLEDSAMYFCASWGATGEYGYTFGSGTRLTVV.

V and J are TRBV5-4 and TRBJ1-3, with TRBD1 identical over 10 bases. The CDR3 is made up of 16 amino acids. Germline V gene lookup returns CDR1 SGHNT and CDR2 YYREEE (reference sequence). V shed 0 bases, J shed 1 base, and the junction held 1 base outside the gene matches. The CDR3 loop is CASSLGQGASGNTIYF. CDR3 bases: TGTGCCAGCAGCTTGGGACAGGGGGCTTCTGGAAACACCATATATTTT. The variable domain in full, with the rest retrieved from reference TRBV5-4 and TRBJ1-3, is ETGVTQSPTHLIKTRGQQVTLRCSSQSGHNTVSWYQQALGQGPQFIFQYYREEENGRGNFPPRFSGLQFPNYSSELNVNALELDDSALYLCASSLGQGASGNTIYFGEGSWLTVV.

With respect to this clone: Other DNA sequences from this sample encode an identical CDR3 as well. The genes are TRBV29-1 and TRBJ2-6, with D possibly matching TRBD2 (6 bases). Per germline, CDR1 SQVTM and CDR2 ANQGSEA. V was cut by 1 base and J by 0 bases, with 10 bases left in between. The CDR3 covers 16 residues. The CDR3 here is CSVEGDSSSGANVLTF. The CDR3 DNA reads as TGCAGCGTTGAAGGGGACTCTTCCTCTGGGGCCAACGTCCTGACTTTC.

This chain's CDR3 is CASSYRPGQGGEKLFF. DNA for the CDR3: TGTGCCAGCAGCTACCGACCGGGACAGGGGGGAGAAAAACTGTTTTTT. The gene calls are TRBV14 and TRBJ1-4; 11 nucleotides align to TRBD1. Germline-derived CDR1 and CDR2 are SGHDN and FVKESK. This CDR3 comprises 16 residues. The V and J ends lost 5 bases and 8 bases, in that order; junction bases with no gene match: 10.

A few counts support this clone. The chain carries TRBV11-2 and TRBJ2-3; TRBD2 matches 7 bases. In germline, CDR1 is SGHAT, CDR2 FQNNGV. The V segment lost 6 bases and the J segment 6 bases; nucleotides outside the gene matches: 15. CDR3 length equals 16 residues. Here the CDR3 DNA reads TGTGCCAGCAGAACCCGGGGGGATAACAGTAGGGATACGCAGTATTTT. It yields the protein CASRTRGDNSRDTQYF.

The V call is TRBV29-1, the J call TRBJ2-7, with a possible D match to TRBD1 (6 bases). Germline V gene lookup returns CDR1 SQVTM and CDR2 ANQGSEA. With 4 bases removed from V and 2 bases from J, the gap between germline ends came to 12 bases. This CDR3 spans 13 amino acids. The CDR3 DNA follows: TGCAGCGTTGTGGGGGCTACTACCTACGAGCAGTACTTC. Its protein product is CSVVGATTYEQYF.

This sequence joins TRBV6-4 and TRBJ2-6, with TRBD1 identical over 11 bases. This CDR3 has 18 residues. Germline loops: CDR1 MRHNA, CDR2 SNTAGT. Germline trimming cut 0 bases from V and 1 base from J; bases unmatched to any gene: 2. The CDR3 loop reads CASSDSGTGGSGANVLTF. CDR3 nucleotides: TGTGCCAGCAGTGACTCCGGGACAGGGGGTTCTGGGGCCAACGTCCTGACTTTC.